Presented here are 30 T cell receptor beta chains from one specimen sequenced in a study of OX40 agonist ivuxolimab in advanced cancers. Repertoires were generated with immunoSEQ multiplex PCR, while TCRdb's copy carries only in-frame clones and drops some. The table shows more than 75,000 clones, with approximately 83% occurring only once. The sequences come from CD4+ or CD8+ T cells sorted from blood, collected in a trial of the OX40 agonist ivuxolimab. The origin of the receptors is an adult with an advanced solid tumor such as melanoma, head and neck, liver or kidney cancer.

This clone occurred once. V and J are TRBV4-1 and TRBJ1-2; D remains unclear. The CDR3 contains 12 residues. In germline, CDR1 is MGHRA, CDR2 YSYEKL. Trimming cost V 9 bases and J 3 bases, with 11 bases left between them. CDR3 loop: CASQAVDYGYTF. CDR3 DNA sequence: TGCGCCAGTCAGGCCGTCGACTATGGCTACACCTTC.

The genes are TRBV30 and TRBJ1-1; unclear D gene. Looked up from germline, CDR1 is GTSNPN and CDR2 is SVGIG (reference sequence). The V and J ends lost 0 bases and 3 bases respectively, with 11 bases between them. This CDR3 has 14 residues. The CDR3 DNA reads as TGTGCCTGGAGTGTACAACAGCCCCACACTGAAGCTTTCTTT. Amino acids: CAWSVQQPHTEAFF.

This chain connects TRBV11-2 to TRBJ2-2, with 7 bases lining up with TRBD1. This CDR3 region has 13 residues. V trimming: 4 bases; J trimming: 5 bases; junction bases outside the gene matches: 1. Germline-derived CDR1 and CDR2 are SGHAT and FQNNGV. The CDR3 DNA reads as TGTGCCAGCAGCTCGACAGGGACCGGGGAGCTGTTTTTT. Translation: CASSSTGTGELFF.

The chain is built from TRBV7-2 and TRBJ2-5; TRBD2 matches 9 bases. The J call may be in error: the DNA end matches TRBJ2-7 better. The CDR3 contains 15 residues. Germline V gene sequence: CDR1 SGHTA, CDR2 FQGNSA. This CDR3 is CASSLGLAGTYEQYF. The CDR3 bases are TGTGCCAGCAGCTTAGGGCTAGCGGGGACCTACGAGCAGTACTTC.

This chain links TRBV5-1 with TRBJ2-7, with TRBD1 matching 8 bases. Trimming removed 1 base from V and 4 bases from J; junction bases left unmatched: 7. The CDR3 covers 15 residues. The germline CDR1 and CDR2 sequences are SGHRS and YFSETQ. This CDR3 is CASSLTPGQVYEQYF. CDR3 bases: TGCGCCAGCAGCTTGACGCCGGGACAGGTTTACGAGCAGTACTTC.

This chain connects TRBV7-9 to TRBJ2-7, with 11 bases that match TRBD1. V shed 5 bases and J 5 bases; nucleotides not matched to a gene: 11. Per germline, CDR1 SEHNR and CDR2 FQNEAQ (reference sequence). The CDR3 length is 16 residues. The CDR3 DNA is TGTGCCAGCAGCGATAACACCGGGACAGGGGGTAACGAGCAGTACTTC. Its translation is CASSDNTGTGGNEQYF. Together with reference TRBV7-9 and TRBJ2-7, the CDR3 gives the full variable domain: DTGVSQNPRHKITKRGQNVTFRCDPISEHNRLYWYRQTLGQGPEFLTYFQNEAQLEKSRLLSDRFSAERPKGSFSTLEIQRTEQGDSAMYLCASSDNTGTGGNEQYFGPGTRLTVT.

This chain joins TRBV19 and TRBJ2-1; 11 bases fit TRBD2. With V trimmed by 8 bases and J by 4 bases, 7 bases remained unmatched. Germline lookup yields CDR1 LNHDA and CDR2 SQIVND (reference sequence). CDR3 length equals 15 residues. For the CDR3, the DNA is TGTGCCAGTGGACTAGCGGGCCTTTCGTACAATGAGCAGTTCTTC. Encoded protein: CASGLAGLSYNEQFF.

V is TRBV7-8 and J is TRBJ2-3; a possible D gene is TRBD2 (6 bases). Trimming left V 5 bases short and J 1 base short, with 13 bases between. CDR1 and CDR2 (germline): SGHVS, FQNEAQ. The CDR3 spans 15 residues. This CDR3 is CASSPGGFGTDTQYF. The CDR3 DNA reads as TGTGCCAGCAGCCCCGGGGGATTCGGCACAGATACGCAGTATTTT.

The CDR3 here is CATTAGGTTDTQYF. The CDR3 DNA reads as TGTGCCACCACCGCAGGGGGCACCACAGATACGCAGTATTTT. The rearrangement joins TRBV15 to TRBJ2-3; 8 bases line up with TRBD1. The CDR3 extends over 14 amino acids. CDR1 LNHNV and CDR2 YYDKDF come from the germline V gene (reference sequence). V shed 7 bases, J shed 2 bases, and the junction held 5 bases outside the gene matches.

J is TRBJ2-1 and V is TRBV11-3; TRBD1 might be the D (5 bases). The CDR3 extends over 16 amino acids. CDR1 SGHNT and CDR2 YENEEA come from the germline V gene. V gave up 2 bases and J gave up 2 bases, with 13 bases separating them. CDR3 DNA: TGTGCCAGCAGCTTACCAACAGGATCGCCCTACAATGAGCAGTTCTTC. Residues: CASSLPTGSPYNEQFF.

The sample holds one count of this clone. The chain joins TRBV21-1 to TRBJ2-1; the tabulated D call, TRBD2, remains unverified against the DNA. TRBV21-1 is labeled a pseudogene. This CDR3 has 15 residues. The CDR3 DNA sequence: TGTGCCAGCAGCCCCCGGGATTTCCACCCCAATGAGCAGTTCTTC. It yields the protein CASSPRDFHPNEQFF.

The chain joins TRBV7-2 to TRBJ1-5; D is ambiguous. Trimming removed 5 bases at V and 2 bases at J, with 16 bases between. This CDR3 region has 16 residues. Germline CDR1 SGHTA, CDR2 FQGNSA. CDR3 DNA sequence: TGTGCCAGCAGCGGAGCTAGGGCCCTGGGCAATCAGCCCCAGCATTTT. Its translation: CASSGARALGNQPQHF.

V gene TRBV5-1 combines with J gene TRBJ2-1; 8 positions match TRBD2. With 4 bases clipped from V and 6 bases from J, the junction kept 12 bases outside the gene matches. The CDR3 is made up of 16 amino acids. Germline-derived CDR1 and CDR2 are SGHRS and YFSETQ. The CDR3 DNA follows: TGCGCCAGCAGCCCCCCGGAAGCGGGAGTCGGCAATGAGCAGTTCTTC. Its protein product is CASSPPEAGVGNEQFF.

The V call is TRBV11-2, the J call TRBJ2-2; D possibly corresponds to TRBD2 (5 bases). V lost 2 bases and J 4 bases, leaving 8 bases between the germline ends. CDR3 length: 14 residues. CDR1 and CDR2 (germline): SGHAT, FQNNGV. The CDR3 region has the DNA TGTGCCAGCAGCTTAAGGGAGAGCACCGGGGAGCTGTTTTTT. Protein: CASSLRESTGELFF.

The gene calls are TRBV21-1 and TRBJ1-1. TRBV21-1 is given as a pseudogene. This CDR3 has 15 amino acids. CDR3 residues: CASSRLVTIRTEAFF. For the CDR3, the DNA is TGTGCCAGCAGTCGGTTGGTCACAATTCGCACTGAAGCTTTCTTT.

The chain links TRBV5-8 to TRBJ2-1, with TRBD2 as a possible D gene (6 bases). The V gene lost 0 bases and the J gene lost 2 bases, with 9 bases spanning the gap. Germline V gene data show CDR1 as SGHTS and CDR2 as YDEGEE. There are 15 residues in the CDR3. DNA of the CDR3: TGTGCCAGCAGCTTGGGGGGAGGCCCCTACAATGAGCAGTTCTTC. Its translation is CASSLGGGPYNEQFF.

The rearrangement links TRBV30 to TRBJ2-2, with 13 bases aligning to TRBD2. Germline CDR1 is GTSNPN and CDR2 is SVGIG (reference sequence). The V segment lost 8 bases and the J segment 7 bases; nucleotides outside the gene matches: 7. This CDR3 is 14 amino acids long. In DNA form, the CDR3 reads TGTGCCCTTCGACTAGCGGGGGGCCGCGGGGAGCTGTTTTTT. Translation: CALRLAGGRGELFF.

The genes are TRBV5-1 and TRBJ2-7; no clear D gene. V lost 7 bases and J lost 0, with 14 bases in between. Germline values: CDR1 SGHRS, CDR2 YFSETQ. This CDR3 region has 14 residues. The DNA for the CDR3 is TGCGCCAGCTCTCAGCGTTCCTCCTCCTACGAGCAGTACTTC. It encodes CASSQRSSSYEQYF.

The chain uses TRBV7-2 and TRBJ2-7; tentative D call: TRBD2 (6 bases). V lost 3 bases and J lost 5, with 14 bases in between. Germline V gives CDR1 SGHTA, CDR2 FQGNSA. The CDR3 is 14 amino acids. The CDR3 sequence: CASSFRDLGHEQYF. CDR3 bases: TGTGCCAGCAGCTTCCGGGACTTAGGCCACGAGCAGTACTTC. The full variable domain, with the rest looked up from reference TRBV7-2 and TRBJ2-7, is GAGVSQSPSNKVTEKGKDVELRCDPISGHTALYWYRQSLGQGLEFLIYFQGNSAPDKSGLPSDRFSAERTGGSVSTLTIQRTQQEDSAVYLCASSFRDLGHEQYFGPGTRLTVT.

The chain joins TRBV6-6 to TRBJ2-1; 7 nucleotides match TRBD2. The germline gives CDR1 MNHNY, CDR2 SVGAGI (reference sequence). Unmatched junction bases numbered 12, after V lost 9 bases and J lost 4 bases. The CDR3 runs 15 residues. The CDR3 loop is CASCSAGAGYNEQFF. The CDR3 region has the DNA TGTGCCAGTTGTTCTGCGGGAGCGGGATACAATGAGCAGTTCTTC.

The chain carries TRBV7-2 and TRBJ2-7; the match to TRBD2 covers 8 bases. V dropped 5 bases and J dropped 2; count of bases not matched to a gene: 5. Germline CDR1 SGHTA, CDR2 FQGNSA. The CDR3 spans 14 residues. CDR3 loop: CASSESGGPYEQYF. The CDR3 bases are TGTGCCAGCAGCGAATCGGGGGGGCCCTACGAGCAGTACTTC.

This clone showed up just once. The rearrangement joins TRBV12-5 to TRBJ2-1; 9 bases agree with TRBD1. The germline CDR1 and CDR2 sequences are LGHNT and FRNRAP. This CDR3 contains 17 residues. V trimming: 3 bases; J trimming: 7 bases; junction bases outside the gene matches: 13. The CDR3 here is CASGFHTDRGYDNEQFF. Written as DNA, the CDR3 is TGTGCTAGTGGTTTTCACACAGACAGGGGGTACGATAATGAGCAGTTCTTC.

CDR3 sequence: CASSLALGQGGDGYTF. Written as DNA, the CDR3 is TGTGCCAGCAGCTTAGCCCTCGGACAGGGGGGGGATGGCTACACCTTC. V and J are TRBV7-9 and TRBJ1-2, with TRBD1 matching over 10 bases. The germline CDR1 and CDR2 sequences are SEHNR and FQNEAQ (reference sequence). With 0 bases clipped from V and 6 bases from J, the junction kept 7 bases outside the gene matches. The CDR3 sequence is 16 residues long.

The V call is TRBV15, the J call TRBJ2-1; 8 bases align to TRBD2. Looked up from germline, CDR1 is LNHNV and CDR2 is YYDKDF (reference sequence). The CDR3 is 15 residues long. J lost 10 bases, V lost 4 bases, and 12 bases had no gene match. The CDR3 spells CATSISTGGPREQFF. In DNA form, the CDR3 reads TGTGCCACCAGCATCTCCACGGGAGGGCCCCGGGAGCAGTTCTTC.

This rearrangement joins TRBV7-9 to TRBJ1-4, with 9 bases lining up with TRBD1. The CDR3 covers 14 residues. The J segment lost 7 bases and the V segment lost 2 bases, leaving 2 bases of the junction unmatched. In germline, CDR1 is SEHNR, CDR2 FQNEAQ (reference sequence). The CDR3 spells CASSLSGQGEKLFF. DNA for the CDR3: TGTGCCAGCAGCTTATCGGGACAGGGTGAAAAACTGTTTTTT.

The chain links TRBV7-9 to TRBJ2-1, with 13 bases fitting TRBD2. Germline loops: CDR1 SEHNR, CDR2 FQNEAQ (reference sequence). After removal of 1 base from V and 6 bases from J, the junction contained 3 bases not matched to a gene. The length of the CDR3 is 16 residues. CDR3 nucleotides: TGTGCCAGCAGCTTAGGGACTAGCGGGGGTTTCAATGAGCAGTTCTTC. This sequence encodes CASSLGTSGGFNEQFF.

The gene calls are TRBV5-1 and TRBJ2-5; D possibly uses TRBD1 or TRBD2 (5 bases each). Germline V gene sequence: CDR1 SGHRS, CDR2 YFSETQ. V was clipped by 3 bases and J by 0 bases, with 12 bases between them. There are 15 residues in the CDR3. CDR3 nucleotides: TGCGCCAGCAGCTCCACGGGACGTCACCAAGAGACCCAGTACTTC. Its protein product is CASSSTGRHQETQYF. Variable domain in full (rest from reference TRBV5-1 and TRBJ2-5): KAGVTQTPRYLIKTRGQQVTLSCSPISGHRSVSWYQQTPGQGLQFLFEYFSETQRNKGNFPGRFSGRQFSNSRSEMNVSTLELGDSALYLCASSSTGRHQETQYFGPGTRLLVL.

The chain is built from TRBV5-1 and TRBJ2-7; no reliable D call. This CDR3 spans 15 amino acids. Germline CDR1 is SGHRS and CDR2 is YFSETQ. Trimming shortened V by 4 bases and J by 2 bases, and 16 bases separated the two germline ends. In nucleotides, the CDR3 is TGCGCCAGCAGCCCAGAGCTTTCCCTACCCTACGAGCAGTACTTC. Encoded protein: CASSPELSLPYEQYF. Full variable domain (missing parts from reference TRBV5-1 and TRBJ2-7): KAGVTQTPRYLIKTRGQQVTLSCSPISGHRSVSWYQQTPGQGLQFLFEYFSETQRNKGNFPGRFSGRQFSNSRSEMNVSTLELGDSALYLCASSPELSLPYEQYFGPGTRLTVT.

The V call is TRBV19, the J call TRBJ1-5; 12 positions match TRBD1. V lost 5 bases and J lost 6; bases outside the gene matches: 8. The germline V gene encodes CDR1 LNHDA and CDR2 SQIVND (reference sequence). The CDR3 runs 16 residues. The CDR3 sequence: CASSSTGTGGVQPQHF. In DNA, the CDR3 is TGTGCCAGTAGTTCGACCGGGACAGGGGGCGTTCAGCCCCAGCATTTT.

This clone is a singleton in its sample. V gene TRBV19 combines with J gene TRBJ1-1; D perhaps matches TRBD1 (5 bases). V gave up 10 bases and J gave up 1 base, with 13 bases separating them. Germline V gene sequence: CDR1 LNHDA, CDR2 SQIVND (reference sequence). The CDR3 contains 13 residues. In DNA, the CDR3 is TGTGCCACCTCGACAGTTACGAACACTGAAGCTTTCTTT. This translates into CATSTVTNTEAFF.